This T cell receptor (beta chain) was recorded in a study of follicular helper T cells after annual influenza vaccination. Study observations and caveats: Day 7 ICOS+CD38+ clones later appeared mostly in ICOS-CD38- cTfh.

Survey level resolution was used for TCRB sequencing. TCRdb's table, derived via immunoSEQ multiplex PCR, lists solely in-frame clones and lacks some. The sample includes 26,000 or so clones, 70% to 90% of them seen just once. Notes on this clone: Its cognate antigen is unknown. Without the conserved terminal phenylalanine or tryptophan, this CDR3 likely stems from a read error.

This CDR3 has 14 residues. V was clipped by 4 bases and J by 4 bases, with 15 bases between them. CDR1 SGHNT and CDR2 YYREEE come from the germline V gene (reference sequence). The time point: 2014-2015 season, pre-vaccination. V is TRBV5-4 and J is TRBJ2-7; D may be TRBD1 (5 bases). Source: CXCR5+ CD38- circulating T follicular helper cells from blood, taken on the day of influenza vaccination. Subset reported: circulating Tfh, non-naive CD4+CXCR5+PD-1+ (ICOS+CD38+ or ICOS-CD38-). The receptor was isolated from an adult who received the influenza vaccine. The CDR3 loop reads CASSPASRAYEQYL. The CDR3 region has the DNA TGTGCCAGCAGCCCGGCCAGCAGGGCATACGAGCAGTACCTC.